This passage covers 30 T cell receptor beta chains from one sample sequenced in a study of control samples from healthy donors and cancer patients. Clones were read by immunoSEQ multiplex PCR, and TCRdb kept only the in-frame ones, dropping some. Here the sample spans around 70,000 clones, less than 95% being singletons. Sequencing was done on a sample of blood. The receptors shown here come from a woman under 40 in good health.

The rearrangement joins TRBV19 to TRBJ1-5; D is uncertain. The CDR3 sequence is 15 residues long. Trimming shortened V by 6 bases and J by 5 bases, and 17 bases separated the two germline ends. The germline V gene has CDR1 LNHDA and CDR2 SQIVND (reference sequence). The CDR3 DNA sequence: TGTGCCAGTAGCGTATTTGTATCAGGCGATCAGCCCCAGCATTTT. Translating gives CASSVFVSGDQPQHF.

CDR3 region: CASSLKMLYGYTF. The CDR3 bases are TGTGCCAGCAGCTTAAAGATGCTTTACGGCTACACCTTC. This chain links TRBV5-6 with TRBJ1-2; D is unclear. Germline lookup yields CDR1 SGHDT and CDR2 YYEEEE. CDR3 size: 13 residues. The V end was cut by 2 bases, the J end by 8 bases, with 13 bases between. Variable domain in full (rest from reference TRBV5-6 and TRBJ1-2): DAGVTQSPTHLIKTRGQQVTLRCSPKSGHDTVSWYQQALGQGPQFIFQYYEEEERQRGNFPDRFSGHQFPNYSSELNVNALLLGDSALYLCASSLKMLYGYTFGSGTRLTVV.

The J gene is TRBJ1-2, the V gene TRBV5-4; 7 nucleotides align to TRBD1. The trim removed 4 bases at V and 8 bases at J, leaving 8 bases unmatched. CDR3 length: 13 residues. Germline CDR1 is SGHNT and CDR2 is YYREEE (reference sequence). CDR3 nucleotides: TGTGCCAGCAGCGTGGACAGGATTGGAGGCTACACCTTC. Translation: CASSVDRIGGYTF.

This rearrangement joins TRBV18 to TRBJ1-2; D perhaps matches TRBD1 (5 bases). Trimming shortened V by 4 bases and J by 8 bases, and 11 bases separated the two germline ends. This CDR3 has 12 amino acids. Germline loops: CDR1 KGHSH, CDR2 LQKENI. The CDR3 loop reads CASSLRDGGYTF. CDR3 nucleotides: TGTGCCAGCTCACTGAGGGACGGAGGCTACACCTTC.

The chain couples TRBV12-5 to TRBJ1-2; D unresolved. V dropped 5 bases and J dropped 4 bases, with 14 bases sitting between them. Germline V gene sequence: CDR1 LGHNT, CDR2 FRNRAP. The CDR3 length is 14 residues. CDR3 nucleotides: TGTGCTAGTGGTAGAGGGATTACAACCTATGGCTACACCTTC. It yields the protein CASGRGITTYGYTF.

The chain links TRBV3-1 (or the pseudogene TRBV3-2) to TRBJ1-2; a possible D gene is TRBD1 (6 bases). The CDR3 spans 15 residues. The V gene's germline CDR1 is LGHDT and CDR2 YNNKEL (reference sequence). Trimming took off 0 bases at V and 8 bases at J, with 16 bases between the two ends. CDR3 sequence (DNA): TGTGCCAGCAGCCAAGATAGAGGGGGATCGTACGGCTACACCTTC. Translated, it gives CASSQDRGGSYGYTF.

This clone was picked up one time. One junction end disagrees with the germline gene, perhaps due to a read error. The genes are TRBV7-9 and TRBJ2-7; 7 positions match TRBD1. Germline-derived CDR1 and CDR2 are SEHNR and FQNEAQ (reference sequence). The CDR3 spans 12 residues. The CDR3: CASSLGTGPNTF. The CDR3 DNA reads TGTGCCAGCAGCTTAGGGACAGGCCCTAACACCTTC.

This chain uses TRBV7-9 with TRBJ1-1, with TRBD1 as a possible D gene (5 bases). The CDR3 contains 18 residues. Germline CDR1 and CDR2: SEHNR and FQNEAQ (reference sequence). V lost 4 bases to trimming and J lost 0 bases, with 21 bases between them. This chain's CDR3 is CASSSPLNPGRVNTEAFF. CDR3 DNA: TGTGCCAGCAGCTCACCATTGAATCCGGGACGGGTGAACACTGAAGCTTTCTTT.

The chain carries TRBV5-1 and TRBJ1-5; D uncertain. Germline V gives CDR1 SGHRS, CDR2 YFSETQ. V was pared by 0 bases and J by 0 bases, with 4 bases between. The CDR3 consists of 14 residues. CDR3 nucleotides: TGCGCCAGCAGCTTGGGGCTTAGCAATCAGCCCCAGCATTTT. Protein sequence: CASSLGLSNQPQHF.

This chain links TRBV2 with TRBJ1-5; TRBD1 agrees at 8 bases. Germline V gene data show CDR1 as SNHLY and CDR2 as FYNNEI. The CDR3 totals 14 residues. After removal of 5 bases from V and 2 bases from J, the junction contained 2 bases not matched to a gene. The chain's CDR3 is CASSKTGGNQPQHF. The CDR3 DNA is TGTGCCAGCAGTAAGACAGGGGGCAATCAGCCCCAGCATTTT.

V and J are TRBV19 and TRBJ2-1, with 13 positions matching TRBD2. CDR3 size: 15 residues. CDR1 LNHDA and CDR2 SQIVND come from the germline V gene (reference sequence). The V gene end was trimmed by 6 bases and the J gene end by 6 bases; junction bases not matched to a gene: 5. CDR3 nucleotide sequence: TGTGCCAGTAGGAAAACTAGCGGGGGGGCCAATGAGCAGTTCTTC. Amino acids: CASRKTSGGANEQFF. Drawing the rest from reference TRBV19 and TRBJ2-1, the complete variable domain is DGGITQSPKYLFRKEGQNVTLSCEQNLNHDAMYWYRQDPGQGLRLIYYSQIVNDFQKGDIAEGYSVSREKKESFPLTVTSAQKNPTAFYLCASRKTSGGANEQFFGPGTRLTVL.

This sequence joins TRBV18 and TRBJ1-4; no firm D call. Trimming stripped 2 bases from V and 6 bases from J, with 7 bases between. CDR3 length: 13 residues. Germline V gene lookup returns CDR1 KGHSH and CDR2 LQKENI. The CDR3, as DNA: TGTGCCAGCTCACCAAACATCGATGAAAAACTGTTTTTT. Residues: CASSPNIDEKLFF.

The gene calls are TRBV5-1 and TRBJ2-6, with 8 bases identical to TRBD1. V lost 4 bases, J lost 4 bases, and 7 bases stayed unmatched. Per germline, CDR1 SGHRS and CDR2 YFSETQ. The CDR3 consists of 16 residues. CDR3 loop: CASSPQGAQGANVLTF. CDR3 nucleotide sequence: TGCGCCAGCAGCCCCCAGGGGGCGCAAGGGGCCAACGTCCTGACTTTC.

This chain joins TRBV30 and TRBJ2-2; 9 bases fit TRBD1. Losses at the gene ends were 4 bases for V and 6 bases for J; bases not matched to a gene: 6. CDR1 is GTSNPN, CDR2 SVGIG, per germline (reference sequence). This CDR3 contains 14 residues. The CDR3 sequence: CAWNGQGTAGELFF. CDR3 nucleotide sequence: TGTGCCTGGAATGGACAGGGGACAGCCGGGGAGCTGTTTTTT.

This sequence joins TRBV5-1 and TRBJ2-5; the match to TRBD2 covers 12 bases. Germline V gene data show CDR1 as SGHRS and CDR2 as YFSETQ. Losses at the gene ends were 4 bases for V and 5 bases for J; bases not matched to a gene: 6. The CDR3 runs 15 residues. The CDR3 protein is CASSDSSGGAETQYF. The CDR3 DNA reads TGCGCCAGCAGCGACTCTAGCGGGGGGGCGGAGACCCAGTACTTC.

The CDR3 DNA is TGTGCCAGCAGCTTCGGGGGGTCGGGCTACACCTTC. It yields the protein CASSFGGSGYTF. V is TRBV11-2 and J is TRBJ1-2; TRBD1 is a possible D gene (5 bases). The CDR3 extends over 12 amino acids. V lost 3 bases, J lost 8 bases, and 10 bases lay in between. Germline CDR1 SGHAT, CDR2 FQNNGV.

The rearrangement uses TRBV18 and TRBJ1-6; D perhaps matches TRBD1 (6 bases). Germline V gene sequence: CDR1 KGHSH, CDR2 LQKENI. V dropped 6 bases and J dropped 3 bases, with 9 bases sitting between them. The CDR3 is 14 residues long. CDR3 sequence reads: CASSQDSYNSPLHF. DNA for the CDR3: TGTGCCAGCTCCCAGGACAGCTATAATTCACCCCTCCACTTT. The full variable domain, with the rest looked up from reference TRBV18 and TRBJ1-6, is NAGVMQNPRHLVRRRGQEARLRCSPMKGHSHVYWYRQLPEEGLKFMVYLQKENIIDESGMPKERFSAEFPKEGPSILRIQQVVRGDSAAYFCASSQDSYNSPLHFGNGTRLTVT.

The V and J genes are TRBV5-1 and TRBJ2-2; no firm D call. CDR1 SGHRS and CDR2 YFSETQ come from the germline V gene. The CDR3 length is 14 residues. Trimming removed 1 base at V and 4 bases at J, with 8 bases between. The chain's CDR3 is CASSLWGGTGELFF. CDR3 DNA sequence: TGCGCCAGCAGCTTGTGGGGTGGCACCGGGGAGCTGTTTTTT.

The rearrangement links TRBV3-1 (or the pseudogene TRBV3-2) to TRBJ1-1; D is unresolved. The CDR3 loop spans 11 amino acids. V was cut by 3 bases and J by 6 bases, with 5 bases left in between. CDR1 and CDR2 (germline): LGHDT, YNNKEL (reference sequence). The CDR3 spells CASSHGAEAFF. The CDR3 DNA is TGTGCCAGCAGCCACGGGGCTGAAGCTTTCTTT.

The chain is built from TRBV5-8 and TRBJ1-5; D may be TRBD1 (5 bases). The germline V gene encodes CDR1 SGHTS and CDR2 YDEGEE. Trimming stripped 4 bases from V and 1 base from J, with 9 bases between. The CDR3 consists of 14 residues. The CDR3: CASSGPGSNQPQHF. CDR3 DNA: TGTGCCAGCAGCGGGCCAGGGAGCAATCAGCCCCAGCATTTT.

The chain couples TRBV5-1 to TRBJ2-7, with no clear D. In germline, CDR1 is SGHRS, CDR2 YFSETQ. The CDR3 contains 14 residues. The V end lost 0 bases, the J end lost 2 bases, and 9 bases lay between the germline ends. CDR3 bases: TGCGCCAGCAGCTTGGTGGTATCCCCCTACGAGCAGTACTTC. As protein: CASSLVVSPYEQYF.

The chain links TRBV14 to TRBJ2-6; D not resolved. The CDR3 totals 18 residues. Trimming cost V 1 base and J 0 bases, with 13 bases left between them. Looked up from germline, CDR1 is SGHDN and CDR2 is FVKESK. Written as DNA, the CDR3 is TGTGCCAGCAGCCAAGCTCTACCGGCCTCCTCTGGGGCCAACGTCCTGACTTTC. Amino acid sequence: CASSQALPASSGANVLTF.

The chain uses TRBV1 and TRBJ1-1. TRBV1 is a documented pseudogene. This CDR3 has 17 residues. DNA for the CDR3: TGCACCAGCAGCCCCGGCAGGAGATTCCCGGATGGCACTGAAGCTTTCTTT. This gives the protein CTSSPGRRFPDGTEAFF.

V gene TRBV6-5 combines with J gene TRBJ1-1, with D perhaps matching TRBD1 (5 bases). Trimming left V 1 base short and J 2 bases short, with 8 bases between. Germline V gene lookup returns CDR1 MNHEY and CDR2 SVGAGI. The CDR3 is made up of 14 amino acids. CDR3 coding DNA: TGTGCCAGCAGTTACTGGGACGGAAACACTGAAGCTTTCTTT. Its translation is CASSYWDGNTEAFF.

V and J are TRBV3-1 (or the pseudogene TRBV3-2) and TRBJ1-1; 8 nucleotides match TRBD1. V was clipped by 4 bases and J by 5 bases; unmatched bases: 6. Germline-derived CDR1 and CDR2 are LGHDT and YNNKEL (reference sequence). The CDR3 runs to 14 residues. The CDR3 protein is CASSLLTGGTEAFF. DNA of the CDR3: TGTGCCAGCAGCCTTCTAACAGGGGGAACTGAAGCTTTCTTT.

This clone was observed a few times. Other DNA sequences in this specimen translate into the identical CDR3. J is TRBJ2-2 and V is TRBV29-1; 8 bases match TRBD2. After removal of 4 bases from V and 3 bases from J, the junction contained 4 bases not matched to a gene. The CDR3 runs to 14 residues. Germline-derived CDR1 and CDR2 are SQVTM and ANQGSEA. The CDR3 loop reads CSVGPGGDTGELFF. CDR3 sequence (DNA): TGCAGCGTTGGGCCGGGGGGGGACACCGGGGAGCTGTTTTTT.

The J gene is TRBJ2-2, the V gene TRBV7-3, with unresolved D. Germline CDR1 is SGHTA and CDR2 is FQGTGA. V lost 1 base to trimming and J lost 2 bases, with 11 bases between them. The CDR3 totals 16 residues. As DNA, the CDR3 is TGTGCCAGCAGCTTAAATGGCGACTTAAACACCGGGGAGCTGTTTTTT. This sequence encodes CASSLNGDLNTGELFF.

The chain links TRBV19 to TRBJ1-2; 7 bases are shared with TRBD1. Looked up from germline, CDR1 is LNHDA and CDR2 is SQIVND (reference sequence). The V and J ends lost 7 bases and 8 bases, in that order; junction bases with no gene match: 16. This CDR3 is built from 15 residues. The CDR3 nucleotides are TGTGCCAGTACCACCCGGGGCAGGGGGGCGGACGGCTACACCTTC. Protein sequence: CASTTRGRGADGYTF. Looking up the rest from reference TRBV19 and TRBJ1-2 gives the full variable domain: DGGITQSPKYLFRKEGQNVTLSCEQNLNHDAMYWYRQDPGQGLRLIYYSQIVNDFQKGDIAEGYSVSREKKESFPLTVTSAQKNPTAFYLCASTTRGRGADGYTFGSGTRLTVV.

The chain couples TRBV3-1 (or the pseudogene TRBV3-2) to TRBJ2-7, with D possibly being TRBD1 or TRBD2 (5 bases each). Per germline, CDR1 LGHDT and CDR2 YNNKEL (reference sequence). The CDR3 length is 13 residues. V was cut by 4 bases and J by 3 bases, with 10 bases left in between. In nucleotides, the CDR3 is TGTGCCAGCAGCCGGGGGTATTTCTACGAGCAGTACTTC. Protein product: CASSRGYFYEQYF.

The chain links TRBV11-3 to TRBJ1-3; no clear D gene. The CDR3 covers 19 residues. Per germline, CDR1 SGHNT and CDR2 YENEEA. V was cut by 3 bases and J by 0 bases, with 21 bases left in between. The CDR3 loop is CASSFFVVRFGLSGNTIYF. The CDR3, as DNA: TGTGCCAGCAGCTTTTTCGTCGTTCGTTTTGGTCTCTCTGGAAACACCATATATTTT.